A single T cell receptor (beta chain) is shown here with its context. Its target is unknown. Presence of unique molecular identifiers characterized the TCR beta cDNA libraries. The yield from about 1 to 10 million T cells was some 500,000 cDNA molecules in total. TCRdb itself ran the PCR reads through MiXCR, one entry per CDR3 protein. The data show 450,000 to 650,000 distinct CDR3 sequences, with about 40% seen just once and more than 1.5% held by the top ten. This sample was taken from a study of post-analysis software for immune sequencing data. Study context: Secondary progressive, relapsing-remitting and progressive-relapsing multiple sclerosis were among the included disease courses.

Overall study findings and caveats: Significantly lower normalized Chao1 diversity was found in patients with multiple sclerosis relative to controls. Patients had higher frequencies than controls of about 5 TRBV segments, including TRBV5-6, TRBV5-1 and TRBV20-1.

The CDR3 is made up of 13 amino acids. Germline CDR1 and CDR2: DFQATT and SNEGSKA (reference sequence). J gave up 3 bases and V 5 bases, and 4 bases lay outside the gene matches. This sequence originates from a girl between 5 and 17 years old with multiple sclerosis. Sequencing was done on a sample of blood. This chain links TRBV20-1 with TRBJ2-5; 9 bases agree with TRBD1. CDR3 DNA sequence: TGCAGTGCTCCACGGACAGGGGAAGAGACCCAGTACTTC. This encodes CSAPRTGEETQYF.